The T cell receptor (beta chain) under discussion was sequenced for a study of Graves' ophthalmopathy and Graves' hyperthyroidism. Findings of the study overall: Prediction of ophthalmopathy progression reached roughly 70% sensitivity and 72% to 75% specificity.

RNA transcripts provided the template for amplifying TCR beta CDR3 regions. HTBI primers were employed in first-round RT-PCR, then a second-round multiplex PCR followed. TCRdb recomputed calls from the multiplex PCR reads with MiXCR, one row per CDR3 protein. The sample includes fewer than 650,000 distinct CDR3 sequences, approximately 22% seen only once; the top ten take approximately 6.5%. Comment on this clonotype: Antigen: not known.

V gave up 3 bases and J gave up 5 bases; unmatched junction bases: 4. This CDR3 spans 13 amino acids. Germline loops: CDR1 SGHNT, CDR2 YYREEE (reference sequence). The genes are TRBV5-4 and TRBJ2-5; 7 nucleotides agree with TRBD1. The receptor comes from a woman between 18 and 29 years old with stable Graves' hyperthyroidism. Some clones in this sample may be carry-over from other donors' samples. Sequencing was performed on peripheral blood. In nucleotides, the CDR3 is TGTGCCAGCAGCTCACAGGGGATGGAGACCCAGTACTTC. This codes for CASSSQGMETQYF. Using reference TRBV5-4 and TRBJ2-5 for the parts outside the CDR3, the full variable domain is ETGVTQSPTHLIKTRGQQVTLRCSSQSGHNTVSWYQQALGQGPQFIFQYYREEENGRGNFPPRFSGLQFPNYSSELNVNALELDDSALYLCASSSQGMETQYFGPGTRLLVL.